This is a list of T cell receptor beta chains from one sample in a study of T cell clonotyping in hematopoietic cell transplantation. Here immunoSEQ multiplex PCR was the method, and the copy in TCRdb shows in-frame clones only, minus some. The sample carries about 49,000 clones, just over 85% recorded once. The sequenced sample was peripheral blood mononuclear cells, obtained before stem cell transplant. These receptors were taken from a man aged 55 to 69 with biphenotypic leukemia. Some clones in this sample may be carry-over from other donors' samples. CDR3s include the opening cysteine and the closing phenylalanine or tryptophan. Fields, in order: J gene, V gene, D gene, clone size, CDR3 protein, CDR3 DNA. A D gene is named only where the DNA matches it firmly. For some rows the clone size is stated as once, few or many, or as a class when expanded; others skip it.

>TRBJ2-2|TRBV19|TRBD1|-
CASSQGQGFERELFF
TGTGCCAGTAGCCAGGGACAGGGTTTTGAACGGGAGCTGTTTTTT
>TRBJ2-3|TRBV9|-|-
CASSAFQLGGDTQYF
TGTGCCAGCAGCGCATTTCAACTAGGGGGAGATACGCAGTATTTT
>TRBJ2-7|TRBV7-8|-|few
CASSLPYDRIYEQYF
TGTGCCAGCAGCTTACCCTACGACAGGATCTACGAGCAGTACTTC
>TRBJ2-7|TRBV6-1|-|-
CASRWQGGGEQYF
TGTGCCAGCAGGTGGCAGGGAGGAGGCGAGCAGTACTTC
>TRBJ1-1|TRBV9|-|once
CASSATVLNTEAFF
TGTGCCAGCAGCGCGACAGTGCTGAACACTGAAGCTTTCTTT
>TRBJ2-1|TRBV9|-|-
CASSVSDERPVRHNEQFF
TGTGCCAGCAGCGTCTCCGATGAGCGTCCCGTTCGTCACAATGAGCAGTTCTTC
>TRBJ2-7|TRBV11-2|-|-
CASSAGTAAYEQYF
TGTGCCAGCAGCGCCGGGACTGCCGCCTACGAGCAGTACTTC
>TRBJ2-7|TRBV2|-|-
CASSDGFRSYEQYF
TGTGCCAGCAGTGATGGTTTTCGCTCCTACGAGCAGTACTTC
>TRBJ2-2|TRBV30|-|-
CAWSRGFDTGELFF
TGTGCCTGGAGCCGGGGTTTTGACACCGGGGAGCTGTTTTTT
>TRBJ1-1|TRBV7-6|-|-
CASSLARTYTEAFF
TGTGCCAGCAGCTTGGCCAGGACTTACACTGAAGCTTTCTTT
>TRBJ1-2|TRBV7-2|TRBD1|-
CASSQGQVDGYTF
TGTGCCAGCAGCCAAGGACAGGTGGACGGCTACACCTTC
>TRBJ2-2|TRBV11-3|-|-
CASSLGGRANTGELFF
TGTGCCAGCAGCTTAGGGGGAAGGGCCAACACCGGGGAGCTGTTTTTT
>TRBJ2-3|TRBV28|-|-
CASSLSRGSTDTQYF
TGTGCCAGCAGTTTATCAAGGGGAAGCACAGATACGCAGTATTTT
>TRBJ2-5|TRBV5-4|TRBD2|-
CASSEVSGRQETQYF
TGTGCCAGCAGCGAGGTTAGCGGGAGGCAAGAGACCCAGTACTTC
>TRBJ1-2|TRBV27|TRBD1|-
CASSFNPGQGGHGYTF
TGTGCCAGCAGTTTCAATCCTGGACAGGGCGGCCATGGCTACACCTTC
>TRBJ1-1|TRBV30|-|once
CAWSVRGVRTEAFF
TGTGCCTGGAGTGTAAGAGGGGTAAGGACTGAAGCTTTCTTT
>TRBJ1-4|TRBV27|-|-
CASSLSFEGKLFF
TGTGCCAGCAGTTTGAGCTTTGAAGGAAAACTGTTTTTT
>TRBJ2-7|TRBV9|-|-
CASSLGHAWYEQYF
TGTGCCAGCAGCCTCGGACATGCCTGGTACGAGCAGTACTTC
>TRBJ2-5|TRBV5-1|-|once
CASSLDPLGPGETQYF
TGCGCCAGCAGCTTGGACCCGCTTGGGCCCGGGGAGACCCAGTACTTC
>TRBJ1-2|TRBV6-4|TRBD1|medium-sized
CASSAGPGGAYGYTF
TGTGCCAGCAGTGCCGGGCCAGGGGGCGCCTATGGCTACACCTTC
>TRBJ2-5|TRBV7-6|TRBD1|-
CASSLDREETQYF
TGTGCCAGCAGCTTGGACAGGGAGGAGACCCAGTACTTC
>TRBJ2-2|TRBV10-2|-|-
CASSETGPTGELFF
TGCGCCAGCAGTGAGACAGGACCCACCGGGGAGCTGTTTTTT
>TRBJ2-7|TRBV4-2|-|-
CASSQDYAREQYF
TGTGCCAGCAGCCAAGATTACGCAAGAGAGCAGTACTTC
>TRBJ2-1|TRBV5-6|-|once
CASSLAGTSSYNEQFF
TGTGCCAGCAGCTTGGCCGGGACCTCCTCCTACAATGAGCAGTTCTTC
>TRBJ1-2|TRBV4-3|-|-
CASASTPGTFYGYTF
TGCGCCAGCGCTTCGACACCCGGGACATTCTATGGCTACACCTTC
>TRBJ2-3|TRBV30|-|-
CAWSVGASTDTQYF
TGTGCCTGGAGTGTGGGGGCGAGCACAGATACGCAGTATTTT
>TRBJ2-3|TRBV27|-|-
CASRVVRYPGPDTQYF
TGTGCCAGCAGAGTAGTTCGTTATCCTGGCCCAGATACGCAGTATTTT
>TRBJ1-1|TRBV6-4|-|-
CASSDSSKNTEAFF
TGTGCCAGCAGTGACTCGTCGAAGAACACTGAAGCTTTCTTT
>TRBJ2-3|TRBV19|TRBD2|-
CASGGLAGDTQYF
TGTGCCAGCGGTGGACTAGCGGGAGATACGCAGTATTTT
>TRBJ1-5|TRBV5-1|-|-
CASSPGGNQPQHF
TGCGCCAGCAGCCCGGGGGGCAATCAGCCCCAGCATTTT
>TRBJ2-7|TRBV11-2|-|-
CASSRGRGGYVQYF
TGTGCCAGCAGTCGAGGCCGGGGCGGCTATGTGCAGTACTTC
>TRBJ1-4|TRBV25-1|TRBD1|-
CASSARTGDEKLFF
TGTGCCAGCAGTGCTCGGACAGGGGACGAAAAACTGTTTTTT
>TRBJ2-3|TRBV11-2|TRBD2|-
CASSPGTSGRSADTQYF
TGTGCCAGCAGCCCCGGGACTAGCGGGAGAAGTGCAGATACGCAGTATTTT
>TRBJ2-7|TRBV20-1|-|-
CSATPGAEQYF
TGCAGTGCTACCCCAGGTGCCGAGCAGTACTTC
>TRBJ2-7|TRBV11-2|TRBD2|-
CASSFGGTSEGEQYF
TGTGCCAGCAGCTTTGGAGGGACTAGTGAGGGGGAGCAGTACTTC
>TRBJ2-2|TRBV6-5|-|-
CASSYYTGELFF
TGTGCCAGCAGTTACTACACCGGGGAGCTGTTTTTT
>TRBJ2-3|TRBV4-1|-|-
CASSQDRWGDTQYF
TGCGCCAGCAGCCAAGATAGATGGGGAGATACGCAGTATTTT
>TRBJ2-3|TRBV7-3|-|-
CASSMTSTDTQYF
TGTGCCAGCAGCATGACTAGCACAGATACGCAGTATTTT